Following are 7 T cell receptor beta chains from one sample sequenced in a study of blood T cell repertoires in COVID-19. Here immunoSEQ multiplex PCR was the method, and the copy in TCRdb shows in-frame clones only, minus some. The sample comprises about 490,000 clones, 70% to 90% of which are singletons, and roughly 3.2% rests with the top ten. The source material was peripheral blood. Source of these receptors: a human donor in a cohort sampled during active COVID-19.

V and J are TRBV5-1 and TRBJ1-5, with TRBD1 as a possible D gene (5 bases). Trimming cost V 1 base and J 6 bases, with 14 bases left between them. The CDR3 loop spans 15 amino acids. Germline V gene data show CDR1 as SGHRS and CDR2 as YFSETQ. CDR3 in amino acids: CASSLNAGLGQPQHF. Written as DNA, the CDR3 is TGCGCCAGCAGCTTGAATGCGGGGCTGGGTCAGCCCCAGCATTTT.

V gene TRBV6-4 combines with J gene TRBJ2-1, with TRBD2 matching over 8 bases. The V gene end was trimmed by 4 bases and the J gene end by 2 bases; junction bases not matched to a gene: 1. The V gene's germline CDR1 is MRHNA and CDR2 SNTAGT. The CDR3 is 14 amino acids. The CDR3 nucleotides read TGTGCCAGCAGTGCGGGGGGGGCCTACAATGAGCAGTTCTTC. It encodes CASSAGGAYNEQFF.

CDR3 in DNA: TGTGCCAGCAACCGAGGTACCTACTACGAGCAGTACTTC. As protein: CASNRGTYYEQYF. J is TRBJ2-7 and V is TRBV12-3 or TRBV12-4, with D uncertain. V dropped 7 bases and J dropped 3 bases, with 13 bases sitting between them. This CDR3 spans 13 amino acids.

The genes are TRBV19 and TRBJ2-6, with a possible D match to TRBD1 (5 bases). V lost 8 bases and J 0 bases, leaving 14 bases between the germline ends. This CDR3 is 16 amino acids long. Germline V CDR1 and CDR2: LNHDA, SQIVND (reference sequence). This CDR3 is CASSATVYSGANVLTF. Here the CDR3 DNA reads TGTGCCAGTTCCGCGACAGTTTACTCTGGGGCCAACGTCCTGACTTTC.

The CDR3 loop reads CASSGRGTSGYNEQFF. DNA of the CDR3: TGCGCCAGCAGCGGCAGAGGGACTAGCGGTTACAATGAGCAGTTCTTC. This chain connects TRBV5-1 to TRBJ2-1; TRBD2 aligns across 11 bases. The CDR3 covers 16 residues. Germline V gene sequence: CDR1 SGHRS, CDR2 YFSETQ. J was trimmed by 4 bases and V by 4 bases; bases with no gene match: 7.

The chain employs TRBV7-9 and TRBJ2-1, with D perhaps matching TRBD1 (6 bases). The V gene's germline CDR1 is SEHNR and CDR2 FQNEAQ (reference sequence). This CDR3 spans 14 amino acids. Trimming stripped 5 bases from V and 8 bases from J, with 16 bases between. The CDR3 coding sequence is TGTGCCAGCAGCCCCCACAGGGACGGCGATGAGCAGTTCTTC. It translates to CASSPHRDGDEQFF.

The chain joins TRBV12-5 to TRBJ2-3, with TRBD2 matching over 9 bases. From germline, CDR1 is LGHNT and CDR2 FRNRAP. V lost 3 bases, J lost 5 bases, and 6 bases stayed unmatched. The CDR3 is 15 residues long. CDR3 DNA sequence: TGTGCTAGTGGTTTAGCGGGAGGCCGGGGAGATACGCAGTATTTT. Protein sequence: CASGLAGGRGDTQYF.